This T cell receptor beta chain was sequenced in a study of blood T cell repertoires in COVID-19. Across the whole study: The cDNA or gDNA used as material had been derived from T cells, B-cell-depleted T cells, or PBMCs.

Clones were read by immunoSEQ multiplex PCR, and TCRdb kept only the in-frame ones, dropping some. The table has fewer than 200,000 clones, roughly 80% seen once; the top ten hold around 6%. Membership in each cohort depended on participant-reported clinical history. The V gene's germline CDR1 is MGHRA and CDR2 YSYEKL. V lost 1 base to trimming and J lost 2 bases, with 14 bases between them. CDR3 length equals 16 residues. The receptor comes from a woman between 35 and 50 years old with acute COVID-19. The sample taken for sequencing was PBMCs or T cells enriched from blood (not recorded which). The genes are TRBV4-1 and TRBJ1-2; D is ambiguous. The chain's CDR3 is CASSQVHSGTNYGYTF. For the CDR3, the DNA is TGCGCCAGCAGCCAAGTACACAGTGGAACCAACTATGGCTACACCTTC.